The T cell receptor beta chain under discussion was sequenced for a study of blood T cell repertoires in COVID-19. Study as a whole: Samples representing acute and convalescent COVID-19 were sourced from the United States, Italy and Spain. T cells, B-cell-depleted T cells, or PBMCs supplied cDNA or gDNA.

While infection was still active, Seattle patients were enrolled and then followed longitudinally. Germline CDR1 reads LGHDT; CDR2 reads YNNKEL (reference sequence). The CDR3 is 15 amino acids. V was trimmed by 3 bases and J by 5 bases, leaving 16 bases between them. As originally analysed: Amplified reference gene primers provided the basis for estimating nucleated cell counts. TCRdb's table, derived via immunoSEQ multiplex PCR, lists solely in-frame clones and lacks some. Clonal size and the V and J genes are those of that table, whereas D and trimming came from the DNA. The sample records 300,000 to 350,000 clones, about 92% being singletons.

The TCR comes from a woman in her sixties or seventies with COVID-19, enrolled during active disease. The V call is TRBV3-1 (or the pseudogene TRBV3-2), the J call TRBJ1-2; weak D call: TRBD1 (6 bases). The specimen sequenced was peripheral blood. CDR3 protein: CASSHSGTFLYGYTF. The CDR3 DNA follows: TGTGCCAGCAGCCATTCTGGGACATTCTTGTATGGCTACACCTTC.